This T cell receptor beta chain was retrieved from a study of shared clonotypes between healthy human individuals. Generated by immunoSEQ multiplex PCR, the TCRdb table keeps only in-frame clones and is missing some. The table includes a few million clones, approximately 95% detected once. Sequencing used naive CD4+ T cells sorted from blood. Subset indicated: CD45RA+ positively selected. This clonotype was sampled from a man aged 18 to 30 in good health.

The CDR3 sequence is CASSLAGGGYNEQFF. CDR3 nucleotide sequence: TGTGCCAGCAGTTTAGCGGGAGGGGGCTACAATGAGCAGTTCTTC. This chain connects TRBV27 to TRBJ2-1, with 9 bases fitting TRBD2. The CDR3 consists of 15 residues. Germline loops: CDR1 MNHEY, CDR2 SMNVEV (reference sequence). J lost 3 bases, V lost 2 bases, and 2 bases had no gene match.